This T cell receptor (beta chain) is drawn from a study of CD4+ T cells in melanoma. Clones were read by immunoSEQ multiplex PCR, and TCRdb kept only the in-frame ones, dropping some. Of over 15,000 clones in the sample, about four fifths were seen once. Study-level results: CD8+ T cell, macrophage and B cell function reportedly correlated with neoantigen-specific CD4+ T cells. Neoantigen-specific CD4+ T cells in melanoma reportedly had diverse differentiation states.

As for this clone: The antigen is not known.

The clonotype comes from a human donor with melanoma. Sequenced input: cells from a culture (not recorded whether cultured in vitro).

This CDR3 reads CASSIWQGASYEQYF. DNA for the CDR3: TGTGCCAGTAGTATTTGGCAGGGCGCCTCCTACGAGCAGTACTTC. V gene TRBV19 combines with J gene TRBJ2-7; TRBD1 is a possible D gene (5 bases). Germline V gene data show CDR1 as LNHDA and CDR2 as SQIVND (reference sequence). The CDR3 length is 15 residues. The germline V and J ends were trimmed by 3 bases and 0 bases, with 12 bases remaining between them.